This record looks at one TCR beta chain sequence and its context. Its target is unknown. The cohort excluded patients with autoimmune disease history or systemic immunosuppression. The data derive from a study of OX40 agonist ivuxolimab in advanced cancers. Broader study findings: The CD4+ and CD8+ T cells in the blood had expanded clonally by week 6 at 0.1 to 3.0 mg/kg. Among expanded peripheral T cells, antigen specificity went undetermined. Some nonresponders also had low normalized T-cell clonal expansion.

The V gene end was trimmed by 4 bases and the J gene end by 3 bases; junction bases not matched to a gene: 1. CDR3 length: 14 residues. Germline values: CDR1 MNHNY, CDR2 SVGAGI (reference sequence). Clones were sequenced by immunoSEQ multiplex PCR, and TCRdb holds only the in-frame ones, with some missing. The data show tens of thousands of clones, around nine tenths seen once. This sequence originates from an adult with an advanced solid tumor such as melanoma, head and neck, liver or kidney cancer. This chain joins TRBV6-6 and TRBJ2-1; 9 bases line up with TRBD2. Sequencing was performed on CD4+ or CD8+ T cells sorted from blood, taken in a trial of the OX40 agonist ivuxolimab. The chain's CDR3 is CASSSSGVYNEQFF. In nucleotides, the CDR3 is TGTGCCAGCAGTTCTAGCGGGGTCTACAATGAGCAGTTCTTC.